The clone carrying this T cell receptor (beta chain) was counted only a few times. Germline V lookup: CDR1 MNHEY, CDR2 SVGAGI. This CDR3 spans 13 amino acids. The data were obtained in a study of blood T cells in healthy people across ages. It was with a sample-barcoded 5' primer and a J-beta primer mix that a second PCR of roughly 6 to 12 cycles was run. TCRdb ran MiXCR on the 5' RACE reads and lists one entry per CDR3 protein. Of hundreds of thousands of distinct CDR3 sequences listed, about 42% were seen once; the top ten hold approximately 20%. Sequencing was carried out using blood. The source is a man aged 55 to 69 in good health. V gene TRBV6-5 combines with J gene TRBJ2-5, with D hard to call. TRBJ2-7 explains the end of the DNA better; the J call may be wrong. CDR3 in amino acids: CASSPEPGYEQYF. The DNA for the CDR3 is TGTGCCAGCAGCCCCGAACCCGGATACGAGCAGTACTTC.